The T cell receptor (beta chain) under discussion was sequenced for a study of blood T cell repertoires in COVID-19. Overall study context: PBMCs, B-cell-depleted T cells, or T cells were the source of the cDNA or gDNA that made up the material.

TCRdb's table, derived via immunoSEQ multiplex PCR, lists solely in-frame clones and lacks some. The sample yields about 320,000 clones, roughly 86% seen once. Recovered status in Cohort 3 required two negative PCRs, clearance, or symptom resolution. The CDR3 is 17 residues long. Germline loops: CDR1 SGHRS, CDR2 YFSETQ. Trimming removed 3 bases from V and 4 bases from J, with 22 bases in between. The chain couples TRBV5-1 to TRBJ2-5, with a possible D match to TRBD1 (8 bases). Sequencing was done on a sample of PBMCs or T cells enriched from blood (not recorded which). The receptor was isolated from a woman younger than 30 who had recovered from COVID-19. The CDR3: CASSSGGTGTGPETQYF. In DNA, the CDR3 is TGCGCCAGCAGCTCGGGGGGCACCGGGACAGGTCCAGAGACCCAGTACTTC.